The rows below give T cell receptor beta chains drawn from one sample of a study of shared clonotypes between healthy human individuals. Produced via immunoSEQ multiplex PCR; TCRdb's table is partial and in-frame only. The sample carries about 2.5 million clones, approximately 90% recorded once. The specimen was naive CD4+ T cells from PBMCs. Every receptor here comes from a man between 18 and 35 years old in good health. Some clones in this sample may be carry-over from other donors' samples. CDR3s include the opening cysteine and the closing phenylalanine or tryptophan. The order of the fields is V gene, J gene, CDR3 protein.

TRBV11-1	TRBJ2-1	CASTHGRGGHNEQFF
TRBV6-5	TRBJ2-7	CASSYPGRSSYEQYF
TRBV28	TRBJ1-1	CASSVGTTYTEAFF
TRBV5-4	TRBJ2-5	CASSRLGAQETQYF
TRBV5-1	TRBJ2-1	CASSRGLAGVPYNEQFF
TRBV27	TRBJ1-1	CASSPYGTPGSRNTEAFF
TRBV6-1	TRBJ1-2	CASSEADPRTYGYTF
TRBV15	TRBJ2-3	CATSGPMTDTQYF
TRBV5-1	TRBJ2-1	CASSPTASSYNEQFF
TRBV5-8	TRBJ1-2	CASSFRGQFNGYTF
TRBV18	TRBJ2-1	CASSPLPSGAGNEQFF
TRBV18	TRBJ2-1	CASSPRTRTSGRAGGDNEQFF
TRBV5-1	TRBJ1-1	CASSLEDSLNTEAFF
TRBV28	TRBJ1-5	CASSPSTGSNQPQHF
TRBV30	TRBJ2-7	CAWSVGTGNPYEQYF
TRBV4-1	TRBJ2-7	CASSQEGGNTYEQYF
TRBV7-2	TRBJ2-7	CASSPLGYEQYF
TRBV7-7	TRBJ2-7	CASSPAGATGKQYF
TRBV5-4	TRBJ2-1	CASSLPGANNEQFF
TRBV18	TRBJ2-5	CASSPPGVETQYF
TRBV9	TRBJ2-7	CASSVSGRLASYEQYF
TRBV7-9	TRBJ2-7	CASSLTGKHYEQYF
TRBV5-1	TRBJ2-6	CASVTGISSGANVLTF
TRBV7-8	TRBJ2-1	CASSSLAGGPYEQFF
TRBV5-1	TRBJ2-2	CASSLVEVPTGELFF
TRBV2	TRBJ2-3	CASSGDRSTDTQYF
TRBV28	TRBJ1-5	CASSLWGQGVSSNQPQHF
TRBV27	TRBJ2-1	CASSSILAVGNEQFF
TRBV5-1	TRBJ2-4	CASSRTSEDKNIQYF
TRBV9	TRBJ1-2	CASSVDGYSNYGYTF
TRBV6-1	TRBJ2-7	CASRGGSGSYEQYF
TRBV25-1	TRBJ1-1	CASSERYRPEAFF
TRBV29-1	TRBJ2-3	CSVEDYGPTITDTQYF
TRBV30	TRBJ1-4	CAGNSRTGRFATNEKLFF
TRBV7-2	TRBJ2-1	CASSLTLAGGSREQFF
TRBV28	TRBJ2-1	CASSSSLVPRGNEQFF
TRBV6-6	TRBJ2-5	CASSYGAGETQYF
TRBV7-9	TRBJ2-7	CASSLGRIPYEQYF
TRBV7-3	TRBJ2-2	CASRGQGRNTGELFF
TRBV7-9	TRBJ2-1	CASSFSGSFGHEQFF
TRBV7-2	TRBJ2-7	CASSLPILNSYEQYF
TRBV6-1	TRBJ2-7	CASGVWGPDTYEQYF
TRBV7-9	TRBJ2-5	CASSSGGQNQETQYF
TRBV5-1	TRBJ1-1	CASSLASGANTEAFF
TRBV28	TRBJ2-2	CASSPPGAGANGELFF
TRBV25-1	TRBJ1-2	CASSDTGGSNYGYTF
TRBV11-2	TRBJ1-4	CASSIRQGGEKLFF
TRBV5-5	TRBJ1-4	CASSLQGQEANEKLFF
TRBV5-1	TRBJ2-5	CASSFLWEPNETQYF
TRBV28	TRBJ1-4	CASSLTGLGEKLFF
TRBV30	TRBJ1-2	CAWTPDREDGYTF
TRBV14	TRBJ2-7	CASSPDPTYEQYF
TRBV27	TRBJ2-7	CASSAVGRVYEQYF
TRBV28	TRBJ2-3	CASSPGTSGVFTDTQYF
TRBV10-3	TRBJ2-5	CAISERGGASQETQYF
TRBV7-2	TRBJ1-5	CASSLLQGYQPQHF
TRBV4-2	TRBJ2-1	CASSQGSGSYNEQFF
TRBV4-3	TRBJ2-3	CASSQEVAGRASDTQYF
TRBV5-4	TRBJ2-7	CASSLQGRSYEQYF